The present entry profiles one T cell receptor (beta chain) with its context. The antigen remains unidentified. V lost 6 bases, J lost 10 bases, and 25 bases lay in between. The CDR3 sequence is 15 residues long. CDR1 and CDR2 from the germline V gene are DFQATT and SNEGSKA (reference sequence). Tagging with unique molecular identifiers was applied to individual cDNA molecules. TCRdb analysed the 5' RACE reads with MiXCR anew, one entry per CDR3 protein. The sample carries some 81,000 distinct CDR3 sequences, roughly a sixth recorded once. The data are from a study of early T cells in non-severe SARS-CoV-2 infection. Overall study: The study sequenced bulk RNA from unsorted whole blood, with chains unpaired. Findings of the study overall: CD4 and private specificities were missed by VDJdb matching, which favored anti-spike CD8 responses.

The rearrangement links TRBV20-1 to TRBJ2-1; D is unclear. The sequence was obtained from an adult who was a healthcare worker with PCR-confirmed SARS-CoV-2 infection or an uninfected control (not recorded which). Sequencing was performed on whole blood. CDR3 sequence (DNA): TGCAGTGCCAAGGGCCCGGACGATTTATACGGCGAGCAGTTCTTC. Translation gives CSAKGPDDLYGEQFF.